Following are 5 T cell receptor beta chains from one sample sequenced in a study of shared clonotypes between healthy human individuals. TCRdb keeps only in-frame clones here, not all; method: immunoSEQ multiplex PCR. The data hold about 92,000 clones, with about 70% observed a single time. Sequenced: memory CD8+ T cells sorted from blood. Subset defined: CD45RO+ cells pooled with CCR7-negative TemRA cells. Every receptor here comes from a man aged 25 to 40 in good health.

This clone was detected many times. Additional DNA sequences in this sample encode the identical CDR3. The chain recombines TRBV2 with TRBJ1-5, with 7 bases fitting TRBD1. Germline CDR1 reads SNHLY; CDR2 reads FYNNEI. The CDR3 spans 13 residues. Unmatched junction bases numbered 2, after V lost 7 bases and J lost 2 bases. CDR3 residues: CASTGTGNQPQHF. The CDR3 DNA follows: TGTGCCAGCACCGGGACAGGCAATCAGCCCCAGCATTTT.

The chain recombines TRBV5-1 with TRBJ2-7; D might be TRBD2 (5 bases). The V and J ends lost 1 base and 1 base respectively, with 9 bases between them. Germline V gene data show CDR1 as SGHRS and CDR2 as YFSETQ. CDR3 length equals 14 residues. The CDR3 sequence is CASSLSGTSYEQYF. CDR3 nucleotide sequence: TGCGCCAGCAGCTTGAGCGGAACATCCTACGAGCAGTACTTC.

The chain carries TRBV2 and TRBJ2-7; D not certain. V lost 1 base to trimming and J lost 7 bases, with 14 bases between them. This CDR3 region has 14 residues. Germline assignment: CDR1 SNHLY and CDR2 FYNNEI. The CDR3 DNA follows: TGTGCCAGCAGTGAAGACGGCCTTGAGACTGAGCAGTACTTC. This translates into CASSEDGLETEQYF.

This chain links TRBV4-1 with TRBJ2-7; perhaps TRBD2 as D (6 bases). Germline V gene sequence: CDR1 MGHRA, CDR2 YSYEKL. CDR3 length: 15 residues. V was pared by 4 bases and J by 2 bases, with 15 bases between. As DNA, the CDR3 is TGCGCCAGCAGCCTCAATCGGGACTCTACCTACGAGCAGTACTTC. As protein: CASSLNRDSTYEQYF.

The chain recombines TRBV27 with TRBJ2-1; tentatively, D is TRBD1 or TRBD2 (5 bases each). Trimming removed 5 bases from V and 5 bases from J, with 19 bases in between. Germline values: CDR1 MNHEY, CDR2 SMNVEV (reference sequence). There are 16 residues in the CDR3. The CDR3 DNA sequence: TGTGCCAGCAGTCTTTTAAGAGGGACCCTAAACAATGAGCAGTTCTTC. As protein: CASSLLRGTLNNEQFF.